The clone carrying this T cell receptor beta chain is a singleton in its sample. Its antigen is currently unknown. This entry belongs to a study of cytomegalovirus exposure and HLA in healthy donors. This CDR3 spans 17 amino acids. Per germline, CDR1 LGHNA and CDR2 YNFKEQ. Study-wide results and limits: With later analysis, a missense DCLRE1C variant became linked to TCR beta V- and J-gene trimming.

PCR used 60 Vbeta primers and 13 Jbeta primers. Sequenced by immunoSEQ multiplex PCR; TCRdb stores in-frame clones only, minus some. There are approximately 150,000 clones in the sample; 80% to 90% occur only once, and 4% to 5% lies in the top ten. Sequenced sample: PBMCs. V gene TRBV4-2 combines with J gene TRBJ2-5; TRBD2 aligns across 8 bases. TRBJ2-7 matches the DNA end more closely, so the J call is doubtful. The clonotype comes from a woman younger than 35 in good health and CMV-seropositive. The CDR3 loop is CASSQDPYYGGAYEQYF. DNA of the CDR3: TGTGCCAGCAGCCAAGATCCCTATTACGGGGGGGCCTACGAGCAGTACTTC.